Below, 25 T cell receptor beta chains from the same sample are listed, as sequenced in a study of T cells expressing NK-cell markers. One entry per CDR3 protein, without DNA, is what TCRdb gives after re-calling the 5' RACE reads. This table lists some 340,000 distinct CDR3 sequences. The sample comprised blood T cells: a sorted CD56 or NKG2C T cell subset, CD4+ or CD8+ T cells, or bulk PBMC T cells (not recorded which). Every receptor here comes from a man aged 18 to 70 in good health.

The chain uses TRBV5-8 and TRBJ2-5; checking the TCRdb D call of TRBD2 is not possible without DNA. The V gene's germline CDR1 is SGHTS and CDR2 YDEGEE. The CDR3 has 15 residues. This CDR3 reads CASSASSAGQETQYF.

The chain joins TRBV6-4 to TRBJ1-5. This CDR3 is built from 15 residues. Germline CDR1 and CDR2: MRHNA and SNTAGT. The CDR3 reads CASSIEWSPPRPQHF.

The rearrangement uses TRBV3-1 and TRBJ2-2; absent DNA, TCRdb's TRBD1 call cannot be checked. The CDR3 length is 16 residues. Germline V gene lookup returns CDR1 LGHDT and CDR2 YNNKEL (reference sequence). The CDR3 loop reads CASSQGWGRNTGELFF.

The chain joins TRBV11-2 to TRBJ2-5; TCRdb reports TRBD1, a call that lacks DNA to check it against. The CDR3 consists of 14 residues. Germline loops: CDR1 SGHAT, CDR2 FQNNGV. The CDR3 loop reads CASMLTVTQETQYF.

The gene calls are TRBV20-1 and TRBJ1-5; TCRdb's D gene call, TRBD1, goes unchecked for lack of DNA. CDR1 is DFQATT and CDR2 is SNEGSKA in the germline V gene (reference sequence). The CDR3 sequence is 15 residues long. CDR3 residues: CRPRCPAYSNQPQHF.

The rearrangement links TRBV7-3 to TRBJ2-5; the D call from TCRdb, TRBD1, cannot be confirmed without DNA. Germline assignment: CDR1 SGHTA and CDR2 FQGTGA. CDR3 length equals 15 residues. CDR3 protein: CASSPQQGQGETQYF.

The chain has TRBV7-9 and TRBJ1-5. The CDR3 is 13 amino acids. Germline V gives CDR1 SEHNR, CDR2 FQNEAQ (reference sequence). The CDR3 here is CASSLSNEQPQHF.

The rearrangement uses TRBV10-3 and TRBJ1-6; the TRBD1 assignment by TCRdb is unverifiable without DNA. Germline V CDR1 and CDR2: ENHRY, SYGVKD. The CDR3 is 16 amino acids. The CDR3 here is CAISESGGRERSPLHF.

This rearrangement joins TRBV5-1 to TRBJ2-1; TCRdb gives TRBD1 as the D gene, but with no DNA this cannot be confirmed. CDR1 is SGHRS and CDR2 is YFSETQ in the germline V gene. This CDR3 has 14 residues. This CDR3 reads CASSVQTGTDRRFF.

The CDR3 sequence: CASSFQGALNTEAFF. This chain connects TRBV6-5 to TRBJ1-1. The germline CDR1 and CDR2 sequences are MNHEY and SVGAGI. CDR3 length: 15 amino acids.

CDR3 loop: CASSHGQRGETQYF. The chain is built from TRBV18 and TRBJ2-5; the TRBD1 assignment by TCRdb is unverifiable without DNA. Germline V gene lookup returns CDR1 KGHSH and CDR2 LQKENI. The CDR3 extends over 14 amino acids.

The CDR3 here is CASSLDLGTMGSNEQFF. The chain uses TRBV11-2 and TRBJ2-1; TCRdb's D call of TRBD2 is untestable without DNA. Germline-derived CDR1 and CDR2 are SGHAT and FQNNGV. This CDR3 contains 17 residues.

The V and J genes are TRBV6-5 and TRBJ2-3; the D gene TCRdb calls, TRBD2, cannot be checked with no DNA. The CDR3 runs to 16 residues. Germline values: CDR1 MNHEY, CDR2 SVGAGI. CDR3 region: CASSYSYGGAADTQYF.

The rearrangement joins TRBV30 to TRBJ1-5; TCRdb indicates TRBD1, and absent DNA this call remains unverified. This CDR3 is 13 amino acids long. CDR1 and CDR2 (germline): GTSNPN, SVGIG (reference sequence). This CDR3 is CAWSDRGFQPQHF. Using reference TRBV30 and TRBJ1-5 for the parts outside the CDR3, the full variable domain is SQTIHQWPATLVQPVGSPLSLECTVEGTSNPNLYWYRQAAGRGLQLLFYSVGIGQISSEVPQNLSASRPQDRQFILSSKKLLLSDSGFYLCAWSDRGFQPQHFGDGTRLSIL.

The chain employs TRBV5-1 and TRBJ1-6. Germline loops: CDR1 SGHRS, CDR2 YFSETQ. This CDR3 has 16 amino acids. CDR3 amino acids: CASSLSFRTDNSPLHF.

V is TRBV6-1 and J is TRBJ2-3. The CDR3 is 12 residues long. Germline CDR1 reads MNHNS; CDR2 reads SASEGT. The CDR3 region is CASRRLRDTQYF.

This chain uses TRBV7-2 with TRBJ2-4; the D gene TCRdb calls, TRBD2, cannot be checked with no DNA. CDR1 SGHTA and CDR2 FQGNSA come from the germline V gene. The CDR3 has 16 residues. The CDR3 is CASSLGRGGPQNIQYF.

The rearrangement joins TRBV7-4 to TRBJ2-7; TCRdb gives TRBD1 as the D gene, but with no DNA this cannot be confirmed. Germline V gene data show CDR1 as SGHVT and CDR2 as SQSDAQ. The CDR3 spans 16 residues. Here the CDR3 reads CASSTPGQGRIYEQYF.

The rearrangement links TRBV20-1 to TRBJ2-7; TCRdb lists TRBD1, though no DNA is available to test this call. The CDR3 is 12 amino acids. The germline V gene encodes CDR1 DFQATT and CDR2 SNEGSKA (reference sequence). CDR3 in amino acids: CSAHEPPHEQYF.

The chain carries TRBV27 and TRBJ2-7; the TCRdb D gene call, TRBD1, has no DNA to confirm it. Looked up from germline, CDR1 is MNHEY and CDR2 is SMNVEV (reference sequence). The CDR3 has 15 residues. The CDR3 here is CASSLWSNRAYEQYF.

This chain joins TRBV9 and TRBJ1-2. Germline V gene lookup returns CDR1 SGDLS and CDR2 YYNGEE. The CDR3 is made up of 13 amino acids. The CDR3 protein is CASSVPHNYGYTF.

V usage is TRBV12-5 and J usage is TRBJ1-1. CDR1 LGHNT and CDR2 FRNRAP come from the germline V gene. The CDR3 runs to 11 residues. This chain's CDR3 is CACRGGHEAFF.

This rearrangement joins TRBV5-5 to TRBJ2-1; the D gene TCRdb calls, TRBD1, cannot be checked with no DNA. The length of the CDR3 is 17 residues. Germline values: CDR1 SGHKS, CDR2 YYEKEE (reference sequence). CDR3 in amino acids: CASSDRTGPGVYNEQFF.

CDR3 residues: CASKLAGGPGGTYEQYF. The chain joins TRBV5-1 to TRBJ2-7; TCRdb returns TRBD2, unconfirmable since there is no DNA. Germline lookup yields CDR1 SGHRS and CDR2 YFSETQ. The CDR3 extends over 17 amino acids. The variable domain in full, completed from reference TRBV5-1 and TRBJ2-7, reads KAGVTQTPRYLIKTRGQQVTLSCSPISGHRSVSWYQQTPGQGLQFLFEYFSETQRNKGNFPGRFSGRQFSNSRSEMNVSTLELGDSALYLCASKLAGGPGGTYEQYFGPGTRLTVT.

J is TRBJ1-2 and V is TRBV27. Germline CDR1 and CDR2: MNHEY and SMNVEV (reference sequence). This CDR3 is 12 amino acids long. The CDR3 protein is CATRDINYGYTF.